These 2 T cell receptor beta chains came from one sample sequenced in a study of blood T cell repertoires in COVID-19. TCRdb keeps only in-frame clones here, not all; method: immunoSEQ multiplex PCR. The sample gives some 370,000 clones, approximately 87% of which show up once; 8% to 13% is in the top ten. The sequencing input was peripheral blood. These receptors were obtained from a woman aged 25-40 years with COVID-19, enrolled during active disease.

The chain carries TRBV30 and TRBJ2-5, with 10 bases identical to TRBD1. The CDR3 runs to 16 residues. The germline V gene has CDR1 GTSNPN and CDR2 SVGIG (reference sequence). Unmatched junction bases numbered 12, after V lost 4 bases and J lost 4 bases. CDR3 amino acids: CAWKNRDRGWTETQYF. The CDR3 DNA sequence: TGTGCCTGGAAGAACCGGGACAGGGGATGGACAGAGACCCAGTACTTC. Based on the CDR3 plus reference TRBV30 and TRBJ2-5, the full variable domain is SQTIHQWPATLVQPVGSPLSLECTVEGTSNPNLYWYRQAAGRGLQLLFYSVGIGQISSEVPQNLSASRPQDRQFILSSKKLLLSDSGFYLCAWKNRDRGWTETQYFGPGTRLLVL.

This chain uses TRBV30 with TRBJ2-7, with TRBD2 matching over 14 bases. The CDR3 sequence is 15 residues long. Losses at the gene ends were 3 bases for V and 7 bases for J; bases not matched to a gene: 8. The V gene's germline CDR1 is GTSNPN and CDR2 SVGIG (reference sequence). Here the CDR3 reads CAWSRLAGGPREQYF. The CDR3 DNA is TGTGCCTGGAGCCGACTAGCGGGAGGGCCGCGAGAGCAGTACTTC.